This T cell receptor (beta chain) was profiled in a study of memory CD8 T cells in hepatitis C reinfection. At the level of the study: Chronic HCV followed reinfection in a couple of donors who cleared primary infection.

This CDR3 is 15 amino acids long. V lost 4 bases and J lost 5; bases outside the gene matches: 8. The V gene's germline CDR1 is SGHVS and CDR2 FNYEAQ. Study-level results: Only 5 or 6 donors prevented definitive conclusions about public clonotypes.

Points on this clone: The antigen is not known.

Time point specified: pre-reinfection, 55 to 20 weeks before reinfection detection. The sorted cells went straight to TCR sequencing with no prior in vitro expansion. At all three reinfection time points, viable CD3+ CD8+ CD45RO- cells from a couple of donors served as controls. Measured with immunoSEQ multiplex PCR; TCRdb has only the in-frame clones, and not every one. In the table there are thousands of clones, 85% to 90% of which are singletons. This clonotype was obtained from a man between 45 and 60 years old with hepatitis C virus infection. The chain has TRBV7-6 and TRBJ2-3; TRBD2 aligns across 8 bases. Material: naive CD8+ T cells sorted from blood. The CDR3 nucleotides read TGTGCCAGCAGCTGGACGACCGGGAGGGTAGATACGCAGTATTTT. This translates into CASSWTTGRVDTQYF.